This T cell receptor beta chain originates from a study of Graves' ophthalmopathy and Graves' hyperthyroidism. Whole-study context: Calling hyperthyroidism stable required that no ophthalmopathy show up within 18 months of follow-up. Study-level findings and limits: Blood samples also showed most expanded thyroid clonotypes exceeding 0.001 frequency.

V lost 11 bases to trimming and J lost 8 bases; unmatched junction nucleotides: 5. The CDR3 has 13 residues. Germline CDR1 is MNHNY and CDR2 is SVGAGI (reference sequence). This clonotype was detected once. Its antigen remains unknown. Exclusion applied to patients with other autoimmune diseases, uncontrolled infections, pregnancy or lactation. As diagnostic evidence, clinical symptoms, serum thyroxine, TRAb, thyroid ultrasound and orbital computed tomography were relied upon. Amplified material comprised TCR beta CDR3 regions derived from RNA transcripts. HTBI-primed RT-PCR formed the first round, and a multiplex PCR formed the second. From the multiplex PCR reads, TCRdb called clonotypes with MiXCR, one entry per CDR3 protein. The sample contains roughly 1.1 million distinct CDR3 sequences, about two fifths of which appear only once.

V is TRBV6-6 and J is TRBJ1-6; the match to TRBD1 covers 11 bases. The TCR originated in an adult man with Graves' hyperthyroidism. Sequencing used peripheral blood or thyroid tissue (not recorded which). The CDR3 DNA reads TGTGCCGGAGGACAGGGGGCTTATTCACCCCTCCACTTT. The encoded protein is CAGGQGAYSPLHF.